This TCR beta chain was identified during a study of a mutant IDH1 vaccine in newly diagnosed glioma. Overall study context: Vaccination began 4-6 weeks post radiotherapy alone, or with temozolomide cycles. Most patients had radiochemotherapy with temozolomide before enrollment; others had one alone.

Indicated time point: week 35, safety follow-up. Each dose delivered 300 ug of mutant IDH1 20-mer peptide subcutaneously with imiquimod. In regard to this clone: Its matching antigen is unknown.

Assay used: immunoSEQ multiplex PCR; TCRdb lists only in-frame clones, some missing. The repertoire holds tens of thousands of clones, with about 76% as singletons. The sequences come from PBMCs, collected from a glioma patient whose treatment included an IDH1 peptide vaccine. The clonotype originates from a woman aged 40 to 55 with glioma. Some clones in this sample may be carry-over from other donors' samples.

The CDR3 sequence: CASSIEGWGTNEKLFF. The CDR3 region has the DNA TGTGCCAGTAGTATAGAGGGCTGGGGGACTAATGAAAAACTGTTTTTT. This chain uses TRBV19 with TRBJ1-4, with D possibly being TRBD1 (5 bases). This CDR3 has 16 amino acids. V lost 0 bases and J lost 2, with 10 bases in between. Germline V gene sequence: CDR1 LNHDA, CDR2 SQIVND (reference sequence).